Listed below are T cell receptor beta chains from one sample, sequenced in a study of T cells after yellow fever vaccination. One entry per CDR3 protein, called by TCRdb with MiXCR from the 5' RACE reads. The sample comprises fewer than 350,000 distinct CDR3 sequences, over 8% of which are singletons, and approximately 18% rests with the top ten. The material sequenced was PBMCs, taken on the day of the first yellow fever vaccination. Receptors originate from a man aged 18 to 30 who received the YFV17D yellow fever vaccine. Both conserved end residues are part of each CDR3. Each record gives: J gene, V gene, clone size, D gene, CDR3 DNA, CDR3 protein. D genes are given only for firm matches. Part of the rows lack a size; the others show once, few, many or a class for expanded clones.

TRBJ1-1,TRBV20-1,NA,TRBD1,TGCAGTGCCCGACAGGGGAGTATTGGCACTGAAGCTTTCTTT,CSARQGSIGTEAFF
TRBJ1-2,TRBV11-2,NA,NA,TGTGCCAGCAGCTTAGATCGATTTGACCGCCGAGAGGGCTACACCTTC,CASSLDRFDRREGYTF
TRBJ2-1,TRBV4-3,few,TRBD2,TGCGCCAGCAGCGGGGAACGGGGGGGCTCGAATGAGCAGTTCTTC,CASSGERGGSNEQFF
TRBJ2-1,TRBV29-1,NA,TRBD2,TGCAGCGTTGAAGGGACTAGCGGGGGGGCTTACAATGAGCAGTTCTTC,CSVEGTSGGAYNEQFF
TRBJ2-1,TRBV7-7,NA,TRBD2,TGTGCCAGCAGCTTATGGCCCCTTGGTCGATGGACTAGCGTAAAGAGCTCCTACAATGAGCAGTTCTTC,CASSLWPLGRWTSVKSSYNEQFF
TRBJ2-1,TRBV29-1,NA,NA,TGCAGCGTTGAGCATCAGGGTAATGAGCAGTTCTTC,CSVEHQGNEQFF
TRBJ2-4,TRBV5-1,NA,TRBD1,TGCGCCAGCAGCCCTGGGACAGGGATAGCCAAAAACATTCAGTACTTC,CASSPGTGIAKNIQYF
TRBJ2-1,TRBV7-9,NA,TRBD2,TGTGCCAGCAGCTTTTCAGCGGGGGACCCCTCCTACAATGAGCAGTTCTTC,CASSFSAGDPSYNEQFF
TRBJ1-1,TRBV20-1,NA,TRBD1,TGCAGTGCTAGAGATTGGGGGGACAGGAACACTGAAGCTTTCTTT,CSARDWGDRNTEAFF
TRBJ1-5,TRBV27,few,NA,TGTGCCAGCAGTTTATTTCAGGGTTACGATCAGCCCCAGCATTTT,CASSLFQGYDQPQHF
TRBJ1-2,TRBV6-1,NA,NA,TGTGCCAGCAGCAAAGACACATGGGCCCCTAACTATGGCTACACCTTC,CASSKDTWAPNYGYTF
TRBJ1-1,TRBV30,few,NA,TGTGCCTGGGGGCGGGGAGGCGGTCGAGCTTTCTTT,CAWGRGGGRAFF
TRBJ1-2,TRBV4-3,NA,NA,TGCGCCAGCAGCCAAGATCTCGGGCAGCCTAACTATGGCTACACCTTC,CASSQDLGQPNYGYTF
TRBJ1-5,TRBV6-2/TRBV6-3,NA,NA,TGTGCCAGCAGTGTACAGGGTGGACAGCCCCAGCATTTT,CASSVQGGQPQHF
TRBJ2-4,TRBV3-1,many,NA,TGTGCCAGCAGCCAAGATTCAGGGAACATTCAGTACTTC,CASSQDSGNIQYF
TRBJ2-5,TRBV7-9,NA,NA,TGTGCCAGCAGCTTAGTGGGCAGCCGAGCGCAAGAGACCCAGTACTTC,CASSLVGSRAQETQYF
TRBJ2-4,TRBV28,NA,NA,TGTGCCAGCCGACTGCAGGGGAGAAACATTCAGTACTTC,CASRLQGRNIQYF
TRBJ2-2,TRBV7-7,many,NA,TGTGCCAGCAGTCCAGCCCCTAGCATGAACACCGGGGAGCTGTTTTTT,CASSPAPSMNTGELFF
TRBJ2-2,TRBV4-2,many,NA,TGTGCCAGCAGCCAAGGACAGGGAGGCGACGGGGAGCTGTTTTTT,CASSQGQGGDGELFF
TRBJ2-3,TRBV18,NA,NA,TGTGCCAGCTCACCTGCATCAGATACGCAGTATTTT,CASSPASDTQYF
TRBJ2-3,TRBV5-1,NA,NA,TGCGCCAGCAGCTTGGAGTTTCTCTTCACAGATACGCAGTATTTT,CASSLEFLFTDTQYF
TRBJ2-3,TRBV6-6,many,NA,TGTGCCAGCAGGACGGGGAGCACAGATACGCAGTATTTT,CASRTGSTDTQYF
TRBJ2-2,TRBV9,NA,NA,TGTGCCAGCAGCGTAGAACTCACCGGGGAGCTGTTTTTT,CASSVELTGELFF
TRBJ2-1,TRBV20-1,NA,NA,TGCAGTGCTAGACCTCCCGGGGCCTCCTACAATGAGCAGTTCTTC,CSARPPGASYNEQFF
TRBJ1-1,TRBV7-6,NA,TRBD1,TGTGCCAGCAGCTTGGTGGGGACAGCCTTCGAAGCTTTCTTT,CASSLVGTAFEAFF
TRBJ2-7,TRBV18,few,TRBD2,TGTGCCAGCTCACCGCGACTAGCGGGGGGAAGTCTCTACGAGCAGTACTTC,CASSPRLAGGSLYEQYF
TRBJ1-1,TRBV10-3,NA,TRBD1,TGTGCCATCAGTGGACAGGGGAGGTTAGGGGACACTGAAGCTTTCTTT,CAISGQGRLGDTEAFF
TRBJ2-7,TRBV12-3/TRBV12-4,few,TRBD2,TGTGCCAGCAGTGACCCTTGGACTAGCGGGGGGCCCTACGAGCAGTACTTC,CASSDPWTSGGPYEQYF
TRBJ2-5,TRBV7-9,few,NA,TGTGCCAGCCGCCGTCCCGGGGAGGAGACCCAGTACTTC,CASRRPGEETQYF
TRBJ2-7,TRBV6-5,many,NA,TGTGCCAGCAGTTACTCTAACCACAAGACCGAGCAGTACTTC,CASSYSNHKTEQYF
TRBJ2-5,TRBV6-1,NA,TRBD2,TGTGCCAGCGGGGGGGTAGCAGGCCCAGAGACCCAGTACTTC,CASGGVAGPETQYF
TRBJ2-5,TRBV3-1,many,NA,TGTGCCAGCAGCCTCCTTGGGGGTGGGGGGCTCCAAGAGACCCAGTACTTC,CASSLLGGGGLQETQYF
TRBJ2-4,TRBV11-3,many,TRBD1,TGTGCCATATACTTGGGGACAGGGGTTAACATTCAGTACTTC,CAIYLGTGVNIQYF
TRBJ2-1,TRBV7-9,NA,TRBD2,TGTGCCAGCAGCCAGAGGGCGGGGGGGCCTTACAATGAGCAGTTCTTC,CASSQRAGGPYNEQFF
TRBJ1-3,TRBV6-2/TRBV6-3,NA,NA,TGTGCCAGCAACGACAGATCTGGAAACACCATATATTTT,CASNDRSGNTIYF
TRBJ2-7,TRBV20-1,few,NA,TGCAGTGCTAGCGGAGGGGTTAGCTCCTACGAGCAGTACTTC,CSASGGVSSYEQYF
TRBJ2-5,TRBV5-8,few,TRBD2,TGTGCCAGCAGCAGGACTAGCTCCCAAGAGACCCAGTACTTC,CASSRTSSQETQYF
TRBJ2-1,TRBV5-1,NA,TRBD2,TGCGCCAGCAGGGTGCGGGGGGATAATGAGCAGTTCTTC,CASRVRGDNEQFF
TRBJ2-1,TRBV5-5,NA,NA,TGTGCCAGCAGCCAGGGCCCCTCAAGCGGCAATGAGCAGTTCTTC,CASSQGPSSGNEQFF
TRBJ2-2,TRBV20-1,NA,TRBD2,TGCAGTGCTAGAGTAGCGGGGGTAACCGGGGAGCTGTTTTTT,CSARVAGVTGELFF
TRBJ1-1,TRBV5-1,NA,NA,TGCGCCAGCAGGATCGGGACGTCGAACACTGAAGCTTTCTTT,CASRIGTSNTEAFF
TRBJ1-6,TRBV4-2,many,TRBD1,TGTGCCAGCAGCCAAGAGGAAGGGGGCTCTTCACCCCTCCACTTT,CASSQEEGGSSPLHF
TRBJ2-2,TRBV28,few,NA,TGTGCCAGCAGTTTATCTGCCCGATTCAACGGGGAGCTGTTTTTT,CASSLSARFNGELFF
TRBJ2-2,TRBV6-5,few,TRBD1,TGTGCCAGCAGTTACGGGCAGGGGGTGACCGGGGAGCTGTTTTTT,CASSYGQGVTGELFF
TRBJ2-1,TRBV7-3,NA,TRBD2,TGTGCCAGCAGCTTAAAACTAGCGGGAGACAATGAGCAGTTCTTC,CASSLKLAGDNEQFF
TRBJ1-2,TRBV4-1,NA,NA,TGCGCCAGCAGCCAAGAGTCCAGAGGCTACACCTTC,CASSQESRGYTF
TRBJ1-2,TRBV25-1,NA,NA,TGTGCCAGCAGTGACTCCACAGGCTACTATGGCTACACCTTC,CASSDSTGYYGYTF